These 25 T cell receptor beta chains originate from one sample sequenced in a study of control samples from healthy donors and cancer patients. Measured with immunoSEQ multiplex PCR; TCRdb has only the in-frame clones, and not every one. The sample includes about 110,000 clones, roughly 79% of them seen just once. Source material: blood. The receptors derive from a man aged 18 to 30 in good health.

In its sample, this clone was seen once. CDR3: CASSQELLTTYNSPLHF. The CDR3 DNA reads as TGCGCCAGCAGCCAAGAGCTCCTTACAACATATAATTCACCCCTCCACTTT. The chain joins TRBV4-3 to TRBJ1-6; D gene ambiguous. V lost 0 bases and J lost 4, with 13 bases in between. The V gene's germline CDR1 is LGHNA and CDR2 YSLEER. The CDR3 totals 17 residues.

The CDR3 spells CASSSLGNNSPLHF. Written as DNA, the CDR3 is TGTGCCAGCAGTTCATTGGGGAATAATTCACCCCTCCACTTT. This sequence joins TRBV28 and TRBJ1-6; D is unclear. Germline CDR1 and CDR2: MDHEN and SYDVKM. CDR3 length: 14 residues. Trimming cost V 4 bases and J 5 bases, with 9 bases left between them.

This clone has more than one count but fewer than ten. The gene calls are TRBV7-8 and TRBJ1-4; D is undetermined. Trimming took 3 bases from V and 8 from J, leaving 13 bases between them. CDR1 is SGHVS and CDR2 is FQNEAQ in the germline V gene. The CDR3 runs to 14 residues. CDR3 DNA sequence: TGTGCCAGCAGCTTGCCCGGGAGGAGGGAAAAACTGTTTTTT. Its translation: CASSLPGRREKLFF.

The rearrangement uses TRBV23-1 and TRBJ2-1; 9 bases align to TRBD2. TRBV23-1 is an ORF; its function is uncertain. The V segment lost 3 bases and the J segment 8 bases; nucleotides outside the gene matches: 20. The CDR3 spans 19 residues. The DNA for the CDR3 is TGCGCCAGCAGTCACTCCCCGGCGAGCGGGGGGCATCGGTCGGATGAGCAGTTCTTC. This codes for CASSHSPASGGHRSDEQFF.

The chain carries TRBV6-5 and TRBJ1-2; D is unclear. V shed 6 bases and J shed 7 bases, with 18 bases lying between them. The CDR3 contains 14 residues. Germline V CDR1 and CDR2: MNHEY, SVGAGI. CDR3 sequence reads: CASSRSVGSGGYTF. CDR3 sequence (DNA): TGTGCCAGCAGCCGTTCCGTGGGGTCGGGTGGCTACACCTTC.

This clone has just one count. V gene TRBV27 combines with J gene TRBJ1-1, with 11 bases matching TRBD1. CDR3 length equals 15 residues. Per the germline V gene, CDR1 is MNHEY and CDR2 is SMNVEV (reference sequence). Trimming took 5 bases from V and 9 from J; bases not matched to a gene: 11. CDR3 sequence: CASSDRGTGGSKAFF. The CDR3 DNA is TGTGCCAGCAGTGATAGAGGGACAGGGGGTTCGAAAGCTTTCTTT.

V is TRBV6-1 and J is TRBJ1-1; no definite D call. Deletions cut 0 bases from V and 2 bases from J, with 13 bases between. The CDR3 runs to 16 residues. Germline loops: CDR1 MNHNS, CDR2 SASEGT. CDR3 DNA: TGTGCCAGCAGTGAAGCGTACAGAAACAGCAACACTGAAGCTTTCTTT. This sequence encodes CASSEAYRNSNTEAFF.

The chain recombines TRBV6-5 with TRBJ1-6; possible D gene TRBD1, 6 bases. Germline V gene sequence: CDR1 MNHEY, CDR2 SVGAGI. The CDR3 covers 13 residues. Trimming shortened V by 5 bases and J by 10 bases, and 12 bases separated the two germline ends. The CDR3 is CASSRQAQSPLHF. CDR3 sequence (DNA): TGTGCCAGCAGTCGACAGGCACAGTCACCCCTCCACTTT.

The chain has TRBV5-6 and TRBJ2-7; D unclear. This CDR3 comprises 14 residues. V was shortened by 2 bases and J by 5 bases, with 14 bases between the two germline ends. Germline V lookup: CDR1 SGHDT, CDR2 YYEEEE. This CDR3 reads CASSFGRRGHEQYV. For the CDR3, the DNA is TGTGCCAGCAGCTTTGGCAGACGAGGCCACGAGCAGTACGTC.

This sequence joins TRBV30 and TRBJ1-2; the match to TRBD1 covers 7 bases. The CDR3 has 16 amino acids. Germline CDR1 GTSNPN, CDR2 SVGIG (reference sequence). V shed 2 bases and J 4 bases; nucleotides not matched to a gene: 13. Written as DNA, the CDR3 is TGTGCCTGGAGTCCAAGCCCGACAGGGTCGACCTATGGCTACACCTTC. It translates to CAWSPSPTGSTYGYTF.

The genes are TRBV5-8 and TRBJ2-2; 11 bases agree with TRBD2. CDR1 is SGHTS and CDR2 is YDEGEE in the germline V gene. Unmatched junction bases numbered 3, after V lost 3 bases and J lost 2 bases. The CDR3 sequence is 16 residues long. CDR3 DNA sequence: TGTGCCAGCAGCTGGGGGACTAGCGGAAACACCGGGGAGCTGTTTTTT. Its translation: CASSWGTSGNTGELFF.

The J gene is TRBJ1-2, the V gene TRBV7-9; the D gene is possibly TRBD1 (5 bases). The V and J ends lost 11 bases and 2 bases respectively, with 12 bases between them. The CDR3 sequence is 12 residues long. Germline values: CDR1 SEHNR, CDR2 FQNEAQ (reference sequence). The CDR3 bases are TGTGCCTGGGACGGTCTGAACTATGGCTACACCTTC. It encodes CAWDGLNYGYTF.

V is TRBV5-6 and J is TRBJ1-2; D is possibly TRBD1 (5 bases). V lost 0 bases to trimming and J lost 8 bases, with 17 bases between them. Per germline, CDR1 SGHDT and CDR2 YYEEEE. This CDR3 region has 15 residues. The CDR3 DNA reads as TGTGCCAGCAGCTTGGGGCTGGGGCGGAAAAGCGGCTACACCTTC. Its translation is CASSLGLGRKSGYTF. Looking up the rest from reference TRBV5-6 and TRBJ1-2 gives the full variable domain: DAGVTQSPTHLIKTRGQQVTLRCSPKSGHDTVSWYQQALGQGPQFIFQYYEEEERQRGNFPDRFSGHQFPNYSSELNVNALLLGDSALYLCASSLGLGRKSGYTFGSGTRLTVV.

V is TRBV4-2 and J is TRBJ2-7; D is perhaps TRBD1 (5 bases). The CDR3 extends over 15 amino acids. Germline CDR1 reads LGHNA; CDR2 reads YNFKEQ. The V end lost 2 bases, the J end lost 2 bases, and 13 bases lay between the germline ends. For the CDR3, the DNA is TGTGCCAGCAGCCAACGCGGCGCAGGGACCTACGAGCAGTACTTC. Translated, it gives CASSQRGAGTYEQYF.

This chain joins TRBV3-1 (or the pseudogene TRBV3-2) and TRBJ1-3; D may be TRBD1 (5 bases). V shed 4 bases and J shed 0 bases, with 13 bases lying between them. CDR3 length: 16 residues. Germline V CDR1 and CDR2: LGHDT, YNNKEL (reference sequence). The CDR3 nucleotides are TGTGCCAGCAGCCCACAGGCGTTCCTCTCTGGAAACACCATATATTTT. Translating it yields CASSPQAFLSGNTIYF.

The gene calls are TRBV18 and TRBJ2-2, with 12 bases aligning to TRBD2. This CDR3 is built from 15 residues. V gave up 3 bases and J gave up 5 bases; unmatched junction bases: 1. Germline V gives CDR1 KGHSH, CDR2 LQKENI. The CDR3 coding sequence is TGTGCCAGCTCACCGGGACTAGCGGGTACCGGGGAGCTGTTTTTT. This gives the protein CASSPGLAGTGELFF.

V is TRBV5-1 and J is TRBJ2-1, with 11 bases identical to TRBD1. The CDR3 length is 14 residues. CDR1 is SGHRS and CDR2 is YFSETQ in the germline V gene. Unmatched junction bases numbered 4, after V lost 3 bases and J lost 8 bases. CDR3 sequence: CASSSGTGGDEQFF. CDR3 bases: TGCGCCAGCAGCTCCGGGACAGGGGGTGATGAGCAGTTCTTC.

V and J are TRBV19 and TRBJ2-3; TRBD2 might be the D (6 bases). V was shortened by 8 bases and J by 1 base, with 10 bases between the two germline ends. Germline CDR1 reads LNHDA; CDR2 reads SQIVND (reference sequence). The CDR3 consists of 13 residues. CDR3 protein: CASSGTRTDTQYF. CDR3 nucleotides: TGTGCCAGTTCCGGGACTCGCACAGATACGCAGTATTTT.

The chain combines TRBV21-1 with TRBJ1-2. TRBV21-1 is reported as a pseudogene. This CDR3 is built from 12 residues. The CDR3 reads CASSNRGYGYTF. For the CDR3, the DNA is TGTGCCAGCAGCAATCGGGGATATGGCTACACCTTC.

The chain is built from TRBV2 and TRBJ2-2, with D tentatively TRBD1 (6 bases). Between the trimmed V and J ends, which lost 5 bases and 0 bases, there was a span of 13 bases. CDR1 is SNHLY and CDR2 is FYNNEI in the germline V gene. The CDR3 is 16 residues long. The CDR3: CASSLEGTSNTGELFF. The CDR3 DNA is TGTGCCAGCAGTCTCGAAGGGACATCGAACACCGGGGAGCTGTTTTTT.

This chain uses TRBV6-5 with TRBJ2-3; D might be TRBD1 (5 bases). Trimming pared 9 bases from V and 3 bases from J, leaving 10 bases between. CDR3 length: 12 amino acids. Germline-derived CDR1 and CDR2 are MNHEY and SVGAGI. The CDR3 reads CASTGMTDTQYF. In nucleotides, the CDR3 is TGTGCCAGTACAGGTATGACAGATACGCAGTATTTT.

This chain connects TRBV2 to TRBJ2-3; 10 nucleotides align to TRBD2. The CDR3 is made up of 13 amino acids. The germline V gene encodes CDR1 SNHLY and CDR2 FYNNEI. V gave up 6 bases and J gave up 8 bases; unmatched junction bases: 5. CDR3 sequence: CASRDRLAGTQYF. CDR3 nucleotide sequence: TGTGCCAGCAGGGACCGACTAGCGGGTACGCAGTATTTT.

V usage is TRBV2 and J usage is TRBJ1-3; D is possibly TRBD1 (6 bases). V dropped 6 bases and J dropped 0 bases, with 9 bases sitting between them. CDR3 length: 14 amino acids. Germline V gene sequence: CDR1 SNHLY, CDR2 FYNNEI. The CDR3 DNA sequence: TGTGCCAGCAGGAGGGACATCTCTGGAAACACCATATATTTT. It specifies CASRRDISGNTIYF.

The V gene is TRBV18, the J gene TRBJ2-2; the D gene is possibly TRBD1 (6 bases). The ends were cut back, 4 bases at V and 1 base at J, with 10 bases in the middle. CDR1 KGHSH and CDR2 LQKENI come from the germline V gene. The CDR3 extends over 15 amino acids. CDR3 in amino acids: CASSHDRLNTGELFF. The CDR3 nucleotides are TGTGCCAGCTCACACGACAGGTTGAACACCGGGGAGCTGTTTTTT.

The V and J genes are TRBV4-1 and TRBJ2-5, with D tentatively TRBD1 (6 bases). V lost 3 bases and J lost 5, with 19 bases in between. The CDR3 totals 16 residues. Per germline, CDR1 MGHRA and CDR2 YSYEKL. The CDR3 DNA reads as TGCGCCAGCAGCCAGCCGACTCAGGGGCGTAGGGAGACCCAGTACTTC. Its protein is CASSQPTQGRRETQYF.